This is a list of T cell receptor beta chains from one sample in a study of blood T cell repertoires in COVID-19. Measured with immunoSEQ multiplex PCR; TCRdb has only the in-frame clones, and not every one. This repertoire shows tens of thousands of clones, roughly 90% found once; its top ten account for 22%. The specimen sequenced was peripheral blood. The receptors derive from an elderly woman with COVID-19, enrolled during active disease. Each CDR3 is given with its conserved first and last residue. The D gene is left open where the match is weak. Clone size is not always given. Where it is, it says once, few, many or a class for expanded clones.

v_call	j_call	clone_size	d_call	cdr3_aa	cdr3_nt
TRBV6-2/TRBV6-3	TRBJ1-5	NA	NA	CASSPTGNQPQHF	TGTGCCAGCAGTCCCACAGGGAATCAGCCCCAGCATTTT
TRBV10-3	TRBJ1-3	NA	NA	CAISESAANSGNTIYF	TGTGCCATCAGTGAGTCTGCGGCTAACTCTGGAAACACCATATATTTT
TRBV6-6	TRBJ2-7	few	TRBD1	CASGDSFVSYEQYF	TGTGCCAGCGGGGACAGTTTTGTCTCCTACGAGCAGTACTTC
TRBV7-8	TRBJ2-4	once	NA	CASSLDGSNGGLAKNIQYF	TGTGCCAGCAGCTTAGATGGTTCTAACGGGGGACTAGCCAAAAACATTCAGTACTTC
TRBV27	TRBJ1-6	few	TRBD1	CASSPQTGAATRLHF	TGTGCCAGCAGTCCGCAGACAGGGGCCGCGACCAGACTCCACTTT
TRBV5-6	TRBJ2-7	NA	TRBD1	CASSLPGTGATYEQYF	TGTGCCAGCAGCTTGCCGGGGACAGGGGCTACCTACGAGCAGTACTTC
TRBV9	TRBJ2-2	NA	NA	CASSVGRRNTGELFF	TGTGCCAGCAGCGTAGGACGGAGGAACACCGGGGAGCTGTTTTTT
TRBV5-1	TRBJ2-5	NA	NA	CASSLLGAAKETQYF	TGCGCCAGCAGCTTGCTGGGAGCAGCCAAAGAGACCCAGTACTTC
TRBV20-1	TRBJ2-4	NA	NA	CSASFSEDIQYF	TGCAGTGCTAGTTTTAGTGAAGACATTCAGTACTTC
TRBV9	TRBJ2-1	NA	NA	CASSVGRGFGNEQFF	TGTGCCAGCAGCGTAGGCCGAGGCTTTGGGAATGAGCAGTTCTTC
TRBV14	TRBJ2-1	NA	TRBD2	CASSQTWLAGGHNEQFF	TGTGCCAGCAGCCAGACTTGGCTAGCGGGGGGGCACAATGAGCAGTTCTTC
TRBV9	TRBJ2-5	NA	NA	CASSVGAGALQETQYF	TGTGCCAGCAGCGTAGGGGCGGGCGCCCTTCAAGAGACCCAGTACTTC
TRBV5-1	TRBJ2-3	NA	TRBD2	CASTGRGEITDTQYF	TGCGCCAGCACTGGGCGGGGGGAGATCACAGATACGCAGTATTTT
TRBV7-9	TRBJ1-2	NA	NA	CASSFFRGIIDNYGYTF	TGTGCCAGCAGCTTCTTTCGGGGGATAATCGATAACTATGGCTACACCTTC
TRBV5-4	TRBJ2-3	NA	NA	CASSFGQWFPRLLPDTQYF	TGTGCCAGCAGCTTTGGACAGTGGTTCCCTAGGTTGTTGCCAGATACGCAGTATTTT
TRBV7-8	TRBJ2-5	NA	TRBD1	CASSIGQGVKETQYF	TGTGCCAGCAGCATCGGACAGGGGGTTAAAGAGACCCAGTACTTC
TRBV19	TRBJ2-3	NA	TRBD1	CASRDRGRTDTQYF	TGTGCCAGTAGGGACAGGGGGCGGACAGATACGCAGTATTTT
TRBV9	TRBJ2-3	NA	TRBD2	CASSVVAGGRTDTQYF	TGTGCCAGCAGCGTAGTAGCGGGGGGGCGCACAGATACGCAGTATTTT
TRBV18	TRBJ2-3	NA	NA	CASSLQGSTDTQYF	TGTGCCAGCTCACTACAGGGAAGCACAGATACGCAGTATTTT
TRBV5-1	TRBJ2-7	NA	NA	CASSLDPGSNEQYF	TGCGCCAGCAGCTTGGATCCGGGTTCAAACGAGCAGTACTTC
TRBV11-2	TRBJ2-5	NA	TRBD1	CASSSTGAQETQYF	TGTGCCAGCAGCTCAACAGGGGCCCAAGAGACCCAGTACTTC
TRBV30	TRBJ1-1	once	TRBD1	CAWRMAGGQFAFF	TGTGCCTGGAGGATGGCAGGGGGTCAGTTTGCTTTCTTT
TRBV10-3	TRBJ2-2	NA	NA	CAISILAPGELFF	TGTGCCATCAGTATTCTAGCACCCGGGGAGCTGTTTTTT
TRBV10-3	TRBJ2-1	NA	TRBD2	CAIRPELGGSSYNEQFF	TGTGCCATCAGGCCAGAGTTGGGGGGGAGCTCCTACAATGAGCAGTTCTTC
TRBV10-1	TRBJ1-2	NA	TRBD1	CASSGVLLGQGDGYTF	TGCGCCAGCAGTGGTGTGTTGTTGGGACAGGGGGATGGCTACACCTTC
TRBV12-5	TRBJ2-4	NA	NA	CASGGEQGLYKNIQYF	TGTGCTAGTGGTGGGGAACAGGGTTTGTACAAAAACATTCAGTACTTC
TRBV13	TRBJ2-5	NA	TRBD2	CASSLRWGRAETQYF	TGTGCCAGCAGCTTAAGGTGGGGGAGGGCGGAGACCCAGTACTTC
TRBV7-9	TRBJ2-1	NA	TRBD2	CASSPPGLEYNEQFF	TGTGCCAGCAGCCCCCCGGGACTAGAGTACAATGAGCAGTTCTTC
TRBV2	TRBJ2-3	once	TRBD2	CASSERGGGPYTDTQYF	TGTGCCAGCAGTGAAAGGGGCGGGGGGCCCTACACAGATACGCAGTATTTT
TRBV5-5	TRBJ1-1	NA	TRBD1	CASSLGQGGWRNTEAFF	TGTGCCAGCAGCTTGGGACAGGGAGGTTGGCGGAACACTGAAGCTTTCTTT